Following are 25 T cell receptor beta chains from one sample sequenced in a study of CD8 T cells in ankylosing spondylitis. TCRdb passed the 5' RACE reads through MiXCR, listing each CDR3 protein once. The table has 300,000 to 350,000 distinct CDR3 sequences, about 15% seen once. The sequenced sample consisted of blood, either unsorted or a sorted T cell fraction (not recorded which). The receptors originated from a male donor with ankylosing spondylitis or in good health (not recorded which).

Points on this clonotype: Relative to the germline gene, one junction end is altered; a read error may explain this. The CDR3 bases are TGCAGTGCCGACAATGGACCCCGCCGGGCAGATACGGAGTATTTT. It specifies CSADNGPRRADTEYF. The chain links TRBV20-1 to TRBJ2-3; D is undetermined. The CDR3 runs to 15 residues. Germline values: CDR1 DFQATT, CDR2 SNEGSKA (reference sequence).

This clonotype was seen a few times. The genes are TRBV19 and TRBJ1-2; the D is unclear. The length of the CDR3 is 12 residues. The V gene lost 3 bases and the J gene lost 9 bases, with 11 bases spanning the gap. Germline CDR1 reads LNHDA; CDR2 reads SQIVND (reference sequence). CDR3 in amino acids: CASSMIPTSYTF. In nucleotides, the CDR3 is TGTGCCAGTAGTATGATCCCCACGAGCTACACCTTC.

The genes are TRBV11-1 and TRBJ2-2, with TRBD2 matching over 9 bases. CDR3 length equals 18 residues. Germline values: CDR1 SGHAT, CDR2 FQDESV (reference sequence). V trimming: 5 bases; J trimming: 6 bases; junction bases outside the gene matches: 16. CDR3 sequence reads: CASSPALTSGPGAGELFF. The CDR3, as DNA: TGTGCCAGCAGCCCGGCCCTCACTAGCGGGCCCGGGGCCGGGGAGCTGTTTTTT.

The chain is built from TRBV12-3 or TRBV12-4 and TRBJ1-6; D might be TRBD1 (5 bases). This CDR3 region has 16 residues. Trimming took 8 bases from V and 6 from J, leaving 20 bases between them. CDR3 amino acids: CASSREGTESNSPLHF. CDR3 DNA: TGTGCCAGCTCCAGGGAAGGTACCGAGTCTAATTCACCCCTCCACTTT.

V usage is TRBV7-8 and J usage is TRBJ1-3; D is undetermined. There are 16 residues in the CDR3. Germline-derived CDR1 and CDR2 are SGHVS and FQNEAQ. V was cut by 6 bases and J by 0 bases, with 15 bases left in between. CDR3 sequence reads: CASSHNLQSSGNTIYF. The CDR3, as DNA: TGTGCCAGCAGTCATAACCTACAGAGCTCTGGAAACACCATATATTTT.

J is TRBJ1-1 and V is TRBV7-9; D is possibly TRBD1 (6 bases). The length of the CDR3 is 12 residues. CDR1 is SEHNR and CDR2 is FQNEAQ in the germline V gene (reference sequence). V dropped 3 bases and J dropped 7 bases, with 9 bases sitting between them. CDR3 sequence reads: CASSLGALEAFF. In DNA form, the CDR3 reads TGTGCCAGCAGCTTGGGGGCCCTTGAAGCTTTCTTT.

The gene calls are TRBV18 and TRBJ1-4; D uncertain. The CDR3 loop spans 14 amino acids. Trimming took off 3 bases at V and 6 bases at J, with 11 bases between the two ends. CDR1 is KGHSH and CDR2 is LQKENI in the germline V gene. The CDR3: CASSPSGGYEKLFF. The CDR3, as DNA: TGTGCCAGCTCACCTTCGGGCGGTTATGAAAAACTGTTTTTT. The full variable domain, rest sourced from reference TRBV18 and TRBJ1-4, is NAGVMQNPRHLVRRRGQEARLRCSPMKGHSHVYWYRQLPEEGLKFMVYLQKENIIDESGMPKERFSAEFPKEGPSILRIQQVVRGDSAAYFCASSPSGGYEKLFFGSGTQLSVL.

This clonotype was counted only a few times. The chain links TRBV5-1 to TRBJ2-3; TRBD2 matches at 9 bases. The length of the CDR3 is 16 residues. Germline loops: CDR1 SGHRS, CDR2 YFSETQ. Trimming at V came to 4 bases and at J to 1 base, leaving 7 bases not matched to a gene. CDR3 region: CASSQIVAGGTDTQYF. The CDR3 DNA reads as TGCGCCAGCAGCCAAATTGTAGCGGGGGGCACAGATACGCAGTATTTT.

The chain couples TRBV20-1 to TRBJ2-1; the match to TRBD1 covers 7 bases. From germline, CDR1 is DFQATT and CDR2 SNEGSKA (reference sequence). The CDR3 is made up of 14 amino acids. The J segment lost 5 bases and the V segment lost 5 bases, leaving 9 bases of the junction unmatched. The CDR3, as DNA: TGCAGTGCTCCCCGACAGGGTGGGAACAATGAGCAGTTCTTC. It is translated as CSAPRQGGNNEQFF.

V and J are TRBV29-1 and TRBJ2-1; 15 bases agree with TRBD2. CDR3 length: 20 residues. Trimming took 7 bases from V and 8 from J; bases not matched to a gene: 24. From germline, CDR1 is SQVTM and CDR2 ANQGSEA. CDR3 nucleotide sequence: TGCAGCGCAACCCTGCCCCGTGGACTAGCGGGAGGGCCAGGTTCGCATGAGCAGTTCTTC. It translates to CSATLPRGLAGGPGSHEQFF.

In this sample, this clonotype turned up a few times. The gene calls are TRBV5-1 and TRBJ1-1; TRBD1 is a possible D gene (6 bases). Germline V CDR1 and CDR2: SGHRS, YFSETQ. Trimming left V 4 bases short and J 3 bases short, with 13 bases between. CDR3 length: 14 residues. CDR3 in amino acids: CASSHSDSHTEAFF. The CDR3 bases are TGCGCCAGCAGCCACTCGGACAGTCACACTGAAGCTTTCTTT.

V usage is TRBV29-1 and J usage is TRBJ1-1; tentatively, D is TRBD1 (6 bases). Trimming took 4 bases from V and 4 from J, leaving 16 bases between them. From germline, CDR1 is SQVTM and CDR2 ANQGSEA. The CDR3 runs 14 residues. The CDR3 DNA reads TGCAGCGTTGTTGTACAGGGCTCGATCACTGAAGCTTTCTTT. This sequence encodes CSVVVQGSITEAFF.

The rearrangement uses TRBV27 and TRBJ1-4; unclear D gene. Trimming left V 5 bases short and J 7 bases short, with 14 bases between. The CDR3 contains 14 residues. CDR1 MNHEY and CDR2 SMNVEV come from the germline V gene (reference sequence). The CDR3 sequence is CASSPQAHREKLFF. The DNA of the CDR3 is TGTGCCAGCAGTCCTCAGGCCCATCGTGAAAAACTGTTTTTT.

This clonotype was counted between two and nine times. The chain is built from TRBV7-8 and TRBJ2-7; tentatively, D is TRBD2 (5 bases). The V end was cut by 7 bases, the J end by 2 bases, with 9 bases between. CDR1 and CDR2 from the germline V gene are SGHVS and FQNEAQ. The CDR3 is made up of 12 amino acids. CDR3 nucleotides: TGTGCCAGCACCGGGGATACCTACGAGCAGTACTTC. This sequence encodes CASTGDTYEQYF.

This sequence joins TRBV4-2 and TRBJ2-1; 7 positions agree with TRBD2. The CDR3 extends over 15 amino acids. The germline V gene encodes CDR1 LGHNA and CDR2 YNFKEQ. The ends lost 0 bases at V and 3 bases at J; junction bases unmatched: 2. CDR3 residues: CASSQEGLIYNEQFF. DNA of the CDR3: TGTGCCAGCAGCCAAGAGGGACTAATCTACAATGAGCAGTTCTTC.

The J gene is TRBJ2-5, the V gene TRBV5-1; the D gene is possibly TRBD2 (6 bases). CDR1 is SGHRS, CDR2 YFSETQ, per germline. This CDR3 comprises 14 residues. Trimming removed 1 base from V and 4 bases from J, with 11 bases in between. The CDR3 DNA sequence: TGCGCCAGCAGCTTGACAACTAGCCCAGAGACCCAGTACTTC. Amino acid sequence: CASSLTTSPETQYF.

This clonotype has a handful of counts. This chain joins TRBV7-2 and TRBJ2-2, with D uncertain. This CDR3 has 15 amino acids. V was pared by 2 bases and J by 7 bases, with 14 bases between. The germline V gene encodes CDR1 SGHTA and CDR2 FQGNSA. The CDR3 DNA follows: TGTGCCAGCAGCTTACGCGTCACCTTAGGCGGGGAGCTGTTTTTT. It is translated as CASSLRVTLGGELFF.

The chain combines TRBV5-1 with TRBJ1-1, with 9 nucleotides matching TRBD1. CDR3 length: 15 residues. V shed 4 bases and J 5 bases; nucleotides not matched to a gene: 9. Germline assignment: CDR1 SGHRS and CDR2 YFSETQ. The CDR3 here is CASSPIRTGETEAFF. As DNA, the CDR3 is TGCGCCAGCAGCCCTATCCGGACAGGGGAAACTGAAGCTTTCTTT.

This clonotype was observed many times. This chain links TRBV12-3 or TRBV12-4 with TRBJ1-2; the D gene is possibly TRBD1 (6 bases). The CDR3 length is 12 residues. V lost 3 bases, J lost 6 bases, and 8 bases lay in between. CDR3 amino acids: CASSFSGDGYTF. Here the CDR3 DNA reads TGTGCCAGCAGTTTTTCAGGGGATGGCTACACCTTC.

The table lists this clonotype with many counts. CDR3 coding DNA: TGCGCCAGCAGCCTCCTCTCCGGGGGCACTGAAGCTTTCTTT. Its protein product is CASSLLSGGTEAFF. J is TRBJ1-1 and V is TRBV5-1, with D perhaps matching TRBD1 (5 bases). The CDR3 runs to 14 residues. Germline loops: CDR1 SGHRS, CDR2 YFSETQ. V lost 4 bases to trimming and J lost 4 bases, with 14 bases between them. Looking up the rest from reference TRBV5-1 and TRBJ1-1 gives the full variable domain: KAGVTQTPRYLIKTRGQQVTLSCSPISGHRSVSWYQQTPGQGLQFLFEYFSETQRNKGNFPGRFSGRQFSNSRSEMNVSTLELGDSALYLCASSLLSGGTEAFFGQGTRLTVV.

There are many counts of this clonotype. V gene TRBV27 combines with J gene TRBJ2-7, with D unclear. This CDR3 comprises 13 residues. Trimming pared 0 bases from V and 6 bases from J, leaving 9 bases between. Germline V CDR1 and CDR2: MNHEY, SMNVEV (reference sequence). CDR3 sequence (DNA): TGTGCCAGCAGTTTATCCACACTGGGCGAGCAGTACTTC. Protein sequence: CASSLSTLGEQYF.

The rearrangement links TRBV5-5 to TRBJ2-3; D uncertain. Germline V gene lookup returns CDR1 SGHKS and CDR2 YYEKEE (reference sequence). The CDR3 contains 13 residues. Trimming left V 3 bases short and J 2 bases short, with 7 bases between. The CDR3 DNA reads TGTGCCAGCAGCTATATAGACACAGATACGCAGTATTTT. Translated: CASSYIDTDTQYF.

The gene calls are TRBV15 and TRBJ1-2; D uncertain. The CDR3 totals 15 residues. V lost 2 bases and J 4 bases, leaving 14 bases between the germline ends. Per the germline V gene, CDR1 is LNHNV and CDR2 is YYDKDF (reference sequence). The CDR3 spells CATSRPLTMGYGYTF. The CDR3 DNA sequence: TGTGCCACCAGCAGACCTCTGACGATGGGCTATGGCTACACCTTC. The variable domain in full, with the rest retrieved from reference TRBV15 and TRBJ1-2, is DAMVIQNPRYQVTQFGKPVTLSCSQTLNHNVMYWYQQKSSQAPKLLFHYYDKDFNNEADTPDNFQSRRPNTSFCFLDIRSPGLGDTAMYLCATSRPLTMGYGYTFGSGTRLTVV.

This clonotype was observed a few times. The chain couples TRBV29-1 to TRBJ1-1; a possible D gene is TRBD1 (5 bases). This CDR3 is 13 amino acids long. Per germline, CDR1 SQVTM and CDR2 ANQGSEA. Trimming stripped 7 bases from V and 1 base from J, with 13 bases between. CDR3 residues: CSARQTRNTEAFF. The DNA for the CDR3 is TGCAGCGCTCGACAGACAAGGAACACTGAAGCTTTCTTT.

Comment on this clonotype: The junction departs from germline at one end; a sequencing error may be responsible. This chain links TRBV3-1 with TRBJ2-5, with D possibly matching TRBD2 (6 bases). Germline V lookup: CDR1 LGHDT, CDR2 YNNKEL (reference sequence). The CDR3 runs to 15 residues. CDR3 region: CVSSQPRTGEETQYF. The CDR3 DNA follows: TGTGTCAGCAGCCAACCTAGGACGGGAGAGGAGACCCAGTACTTC.